Below, 23 T cell receptor beta chains from the same sample are listed, as sequenced in a study of blood T cell repertoires in COVID-19. Assay: immunoSEQ multiplex PCR; the TCRdb copy retains only in-frame clones and omits some. The sample includes hundreds of thousands of clones, around nine tenths of them seen just once. The source material was peripheral blood. Receptors originate from a woman in her 30s with COVID-19, enrolled during active disease.

The CDR3 loop is CASSIGTGNSPLHF. The CDR3 DNA sequence: TGTGCCAGCAGCATCGGGACAGGGAATTCACCCCTCCACTTT. The chain carries TRBV2 and TRBJ1-6, with 9 bases fitting TRBD1. CDR3 length: 14 amino acids. J gave up 7 bases and V 6 bases, and 4 bases lay outside the gene matches. The germline V gene has CDR1 SNHLY and CDR2 FYNNEI.

V is TRBV5-1 and J is TRBJ2-7; 8 bases match TRBD2. V gave up 0 bases and J gave up 7 bases; unmatched junction bases: 12. Per the germline V gene, CDR1 is SGHRS and CDR2 is YFSETQ. This CDR3 region has 16 residues. CDR3 sequence reads: CASSLAPSSGFKEQYF. In DNA, the CDR3 is TGCGCCAGCAGCTTGGCCCCGTCTAGCGGGTTTAAGGAGCAGTACTTC.

The chain employs TRBV7-9 and TRBJ1-2, with D maybe TRBD1 (6 bases). This CDR3 has 14 amino acids. Trimming cost V 5 bases and J 5 bases, with 15 bases left between them. CDR1 and CDR2 (germline): SEHNR, FQNEAQ (reference sequence). The CDR3 is CASSPGGRAYGYTF. CDR3 in DNA: TGTGCCAGCAGCCCGGGGGGCAGGGCTTATGGCTACACCTTC. The whole variable domain, filled in from reference TRBV7-9 and TRBJ1-2, reads DTGVSQNPRHKITKRGQNVTFRCDPISEHNRLYWYRQTLGQGPEFLTYFQNEAQLEKSRLLSDRFSAERPKGSFSTLEIQRTEQGDSAMYLCASSPGGRAYGYTFGSGTRLTVV.

V is TRBV14 and J is TRBJ2-2; maybe TRBD1 (6 bases). This CDR3 contains 17 residues. Germline values: CDR1 SGHDN, CDR2 FVKESK. The ends were cut back, 4 bases at V and 7 bases at J, with 22 bases in the middle. CDR3 sequence (DNA): TGTGCCAGCAGCCCCTTTCCTGGGGGCGGTGGGAGCGGGGAGCTGTTTTTT. Protein product: CASSPFPGGGGSGELFF.

The chain couples TRBV30 to TRBJ1-1, with 9 bases aligning to TRBD1. The CDR3 is 14 amino acids. With 1 base clipped from V and 6 bases from J, the junction kept 6 bases outside the gene matches. Germline V gives CDR1 GTSNPN, CDR2 SVGIG (reference sequence). Here the CDR3 DNA reads TGTGCCTGGAGTGCCGGACAGGGGTGGTCTGAAGCTTTCTTT. Translation gives CAWSAGQGWSEAFF.

This clone appeared once. The rearrangement links TRBV7-2 to TRBJ2-1, with 13 bases identical to TRBD2. Germline loops: CDR1 SGHTA, CDR2 FQGNSA. This CDR3 is built from 16 residues. Trimming at V came to 5 bases and at J to 7 bases, leaving 8 bases not matched to a gene. The CDR3 DNA reads TGTGCCAGCAGCCGGGATTGGACTAGCGGGAGAAATGAGCAGTTCTTC. Translation gives CASSRDWTSGRNEQFF. Full variable domain (missing parts from reference TRBV7-2 and TRBJ2-1): GAGVSQSPSNKVTEKGKDVELRCDPISGHTALYWYRQSLGQGLEFLIYFQGNSAPDKSGLPSDRFSAERTGGSVSTLTIQRTQQEDSAVYLCASSRDWTSGRNEQFFGPGTRLTVL.

CDR3 sequence: CASSMLDRRNSPLHF. CDR3 DNA sequence: TGTGCCAGTAGTATGTTGGACAGACGAAATTCACCCCTCCACTTT. The J gene is TRBJ1-6, the V gene TRBV19; perhaps TRBD1 as D (6 bases). V shed 3 bases and J shed 7 bases, with 13 bases lying between them. Germline loops: CDR1 LNHDA, CDR2 SQIVND (reference sequence). The CDR3 covers 15 residues.

The V gene is TRBV5-1, the J gene TRBJ2-7; no definite D call. The germline V gene has CDR1 SGHRS and CDR2 YFSETQ. CDR3 size: 14 residues. The V end was cut by 0 bases, the J end by 0 bases, with 7 bases between. The CDR3 here is CASSLVPDSYEQYF. The CDR3, as DNA: TGCGCCAGCAGCTTGGTCCCAGACTCCTACGAGCAGTACTTC.

This clone was picked up a small number of times. V usage is TRBV6-5 and J usage is TRBJ1-4; 7 bases are shared with TRBD1. The CDR3 has 13 amino acids. V lost 10 bases, J lost 2 bases, and 4 bases stayed unmatched. CDR1 and CDR2 (germline): MNHEY, SVGAGI. CDR3 nucleotide sequence: TGTGCCACCCAGACAGGGACTAATGAAAAACTGTTTTTT. This gives the protein CATQTGTNEKLFF.

This clone was detected only a few times. The V call is TRBV28, the J call TRBJ1-1; D not certain. There are 10 residues in the CDR3. CDR1 is MDHEN and CDR2 is SYDVKM in the germline V gene. The V gene lost 6 bases and the J gene lost 7 bases, with 6 bases spanning the gap. The CDR3 reads CASSGVEAFF. CDR3 nucleotide sequence: TGTGCCAGCAGCGGGGTTGAAGCTTTCTTT. Looking up the rest from reference TRBV28 and TRBJ1-1 gives the full variable domain: DVKVTQSSRYLVKRTGEKVFLECVQDMDHENMFWYRQDPGLGLRLIYFSYDVKMKEKGDIPEGYSVSREKKERFSLILESASTNQTSMYLCASSGVEAFFGQGTRLTVV.

This rearrangement joins TRBV7-9 to TRBJ1-5, with 7 bases lining up with TRBD1. V shed 1 base and J 5 bases; nucleotides not matched to a gene: 11. Germline CDR1 SEHNR, CDR2 FQNEAQ (reference sequence). The CDR3 loop spans 17 amino acids. The CDR3 DNA reads TGTGCCAGCAGCTTAGGAGGGGGCAGGGCCAAGGATCAGCCCCAGCATTTT. Translated, it gives CASSLGGGRAKDQPQHF. The full variable domain, rest sourced from reference TRBV7-9 and TRBJ1-5, is DTGVSQNPRHKITKRGQNVTFRCDPISEHNRLYWYRQTLGQGPEFLTYFQNEAQLEKSRLLSDRFSAERPKGSFSTLEIQRTEQGDSAMYLCASSLGGGRAKDQPQHFGDGTRLSIL.

This chain joins TRBV28 and TRBJ1-2, with 10 positions matching TRBD1. V lost 8 bases and J lost 4; bases outside the gene matches: 13. This CDR3 comprises 16 residues. The germline gives CDR1 MDHEN, CDR2 SYDVKM. Written as DNA, the CDR3 is TGTGCCAGCGGAATGAGACAGGGGGCCGGCATCTATGGCTACACCTTC. This sequence encodes CASGMRQGAGIYGYTF.

The chain uses TRBV15 and TRBJ1-2, with 8 bases identical to TRBD1. The CDR3 has 16 residues. The junction had 9 bases not matched to a gene; V was cut back by 3 bases and J by 3 bases. Per the germline V gene, CDR1 is LNHNV and CDR2 is YYDKDF (reference sequence). The CDR3 protein is CATSRDLIQGDYGYTF. CDR3 DNA: TGTGCCACCAGCAGGGATCTGATACAGGGGGACTATGGCTACACCTTC. Combining the CDR3 with reference TRBV15 and TRBJ1-2 gives the whole variable domain DAMVIQNPRYQVTQFGKPVTLSCSQTLNHNVMYWYQQKSSQAPKLLFHYYDKDFNNEADTPDNFQSRRPNTSFCFLDIRSPGLGDTAMYLCATSRDLIQGDYGYTFGSGTRLTVV.

This clone has a single count. CDR3 in DNA: TGTGCCAGCACCCCCGAGTCGTGGGGACAGGGGTCCGAGCAGTACTTC. It translates to CASTPESWGQGSEQYF. This chain links TRBV27 with TRBJ2-7, with TRBD1 identical over 10 bases. Germline trimming cut 7 bases from V and 6 bases from J; bases unmatched to any gene: 15. Germline V gene data show CDR1 as MNHEY and CDR2 as SMNVEV (reference sequence). There are 16 residues in the CDR3.

The chain links TRBV6-5 to TRBJ1-4, with a weak D call TRBD1 (6 bases). There are 14 residues in the CDR3. In germline, CDR1 is MNHEY, CDR2 SVGAGI. Deletions cut 6 bases from V and 7 bases from J, with 15 bases between. CDR3 sequence: CASSLTGSGEKLFF. DNA of the CDR3: TGTGCCAGCAGCCTTACAGGGTCGGGTGAAAAACTGTTTTTT.

This clone was detected once. This chain links TRBV29-1 with TRBJ2-3, with TRBD2 matching 9 bases. The CDR3 spans 12 residues. CDR1 is SQVTM and CDR2 is ANQGSEA in the germline V gene. V shed 4 bases, J shed 4 bases, and the junction held 0 bases outside the gene matches. In nucleotides, the CDR3 is TGCAGCGTTGTAGCGGGAGCAGATACGCAGTATTTT. Translation gives CSVVAGADTQYF.

This clone was observed a handful of times. The V call is TRBV5-4, the J call TRBJ2-3; 9 bases map to TRBD2. The CDR3 extends over 17 amino acids. The junction had 9 bases not matched to a gene; V was cut back by 0 bases and J by 4 bases. CDR1 and CDR2 (germline): SGHNT, YYREEE (reference sequence). The DNA of the CDR3 is TGTGCCAGCAGCTTGGGCCGGGGTAGCGGGAGACCAGATACGCAGTATTTT. Encoded protein: CASSLGRGSGRPDTQYF.

The gene calls are TRBV5-4 and TRBJ2-3; D ambiguous. Looked up from germline, CDR1 is SGHNT and CDR2 is YYREEE (reference sequence). V was clipped by 0 bases and J by 2 bases, with 10 bases between them. The CDR3 totals 15 residues. The CDR3 DNA follows: TGTGCCAGCAGCTTGGATTCCGCGGTCACAGATACGCAGTATTTT. Its translation is CASSLDSAVTDTQYF.

This clone appeared once. This chain joins TRBV6-5 and TRBJ1-5, with no clear D. In germline, CDR1 is MNHEY, CDR2 SVGAGI. Between the trimmed V and J ends, which lost 6 bases and 7 bases, there was a span of 19 bases. The length of the CDR3 is 15 residues. The chain's CDR3 is CASSAPGRMTQPQHF. The CDR3 nucleotides read TGTGCCAGCAGCGCCCCGGGTCGAATGACCCAGCCCCAGCATTTT.

The rearrangement joins TRBV27 to TRBJ2-1, with 9 positions matching TRBD2. Germline V gives CDR1 MNHEY, CDR2 SMNVEV (reference sequence). The CDR3 length is 15 residues. The V segment lost 3 bases and the J segment 3 bases; nucleotides outside the gene matches: 3. Here the CDR3 DNA reads TGTGCCAGCAGTTTGCGGGGGGGCGTCTACAATGAGCAGTTCTTC. Translation gives CASSLRGGVYNEQFF.

The chain uses TRBV30 and TRBJ1-6; D is undetermined. Trimming pared 5 bases from V and 10 bases from J, leaving 15 bases between. Germline CDR1 GTSNPN, CDR2 SVGIG (reference sequence). The CDR3 runs to 13 residues. The CDR3 nucleotides read TGTGCCTGGTCAGAGCCTCGGGGATCACCCCTCCACTTT. Its protein product is CAWSEPRGSPLHF. Full variable domain (missing parts from reference TRBV30 and TRBJ1-6): SQTIHQWPATLVQPVGSPLSLECTVEGTSNPNLYWYRQAAGRGLQLLFYSVGIGQISSEVPQNLSASRPQDRQFILSSKKLLLSDSGFYLCAWSEPRGSPLHFGNGTRLTVT.

This chain links TRBV7-3 with TRBJ2-2; a weak D match, TRBD2 (5 bases). This CDR3 is 15 amino acids long. Trimming took 5 bases from V and 5 from J, leaving 15 bases between them. Germline V CDR1 and CDR2: SGHTA, FQGTGA. CDR3 nucleotide sequence: TGTGCCAGCAGCCCCCTGGCGAGAGGGACCGGGGAGCTGTTTTTT. It encodes CASSPLARGTGELFF.

The chain joins TRBV6-2 or TRBV6-3 to TRBJ1-2; TRBD1 matches 9 bases. Trimming at V came to 2 bases and at J to 4 bases, leaving 8 bases not matched to a gene. The CDR3 consists of 16 residues. Germline V CDR1 and CDR2: MNHEY, SVGEGT. Written as DNA, the CDR3 is TGTGCCAGCAGTTACCGCAGACAGGGGGTGGTCTATGGCTACACCTTC. As protein: CASSYRRQGVVYGYTF.